This TCR beta chain was profiled in a study of blood T cell repertoires in COVID-19. Study summary: Samples of COVID-19 (acute and convalescent) were obtained from the United States, Italy and Spain. From T cells, B-cell-depleted T cells, or PBMCs came the material, which was cDNA or gDNA.

Profiled with immunoSEQ multiplex PCR; TCRdb holds only in-frame clones, not every one. Of 190,000 or so clones listed, 87% are singletons. CDR3 size: 17 residues. V lost 1 base, J lost 4 bases, and 7 bases stayed unmatched. Germline values: CDR1 LGHDT, CDR2 YNNKEL (reference sequence). The sample taken for sequencing was peripheral blood. V gene TRBV3-1 (or the pseudogene TRBV3-2) combines with J gene TRBJ2-5; the match to TRBD2 covers 12 bases. This clonotype originated in a woman between 18 and 29 years old who had recovered from COVID-19. The CDR3 sequence: CASSQATSGGFRETQYF. The CDR3 DNA sequence: TGTGCCAGCAGCCAAGCGACTAGCGGGGGCTTCAGAGAGACCCAGTACTTC.